Below are 14 T cell receptor beta chains sequenced from a single sample in a study of OX40 agonist ivuxolimab in advanced cancers. Produced via immunoSEQ multiplex PCR; TCRdb's table is partial and in-frame only. The data hold 53,000 or so clones, with 84% observed a single time. Sequenced material: CD4+ or CD8+ T cells sorted from blood, taken in a trial of the OX40 agonist ivuxolimab. Source of these receptors: an adult with an advanced solid tumor such as melanoma, head and neck, liver or kidney cancer.

The chain links TRBV6-6 to TRBJ2-1, with D perhaps matching TRBD2 (5 bases). Germline V gene lookup returns CDR1 MNHNY and CDR2 SVGAGI (reference sequence). Trimming removed 7 bases at V and 4 bases at J, with 11 bases between. CDR3 length: 13 residues. The DNA for the CDR3 is TGTGCCAGCACCTCTTCGGGGTACAATGAGCAGTTCTTC. The encoded protein is CASTSSGYNEQFF.

The chain has TRBV7-9 and TRBJ2-3; 10 nucleotides agree with TRBD2. CDR3 length: 17 amino acids. CDR1 SEHNR and CDR2 FQNEAQ come from the germline V gene (reference sequence). V gave up 5 bases and J gave up 5 bases; unmatched junction bases: 13. The CDR3 DNA reads TGTGCCAGCAGCCCCCCTAGGGTAGCGGGAGGAAGAGATACGCAGTATTTT. Its protein product is CASSPPRVAGGRDTQYF.

V usage is TRBV6-4 and J usage is TRBJ1-6; 7 bases align to TRBD1. With V trimmed by 5 bases and J by 0 bases, 16 bases remained unmatched. Germline CDR1 is MRHNA and CDR2 is SNTAGT. The CDR3 covers 20 residues. CDR3 loop: CASSRQGVSLICSYNSPLHF. The CDR3 DNA reads as TGTGCCAGCAGTAGACAGGGAGTTTCCCTAATATGCTCCTATAATTCACCCCTCCACTTT.

CDR3: CASSPGAITEAFF. CDR3 sequence (DNA): TGTGCCAGCAGTCCGGGGGCGATCACTGAAGCTTTCTTT. The chain has TRBV6-5 and TRBJ1-1; TRBD1 might be the D (6 bases). There are 13 residues in the CDR3. V lost 5 bases and J 4 bases, leaving 11 bases between the germline ends. Germline CDR1 and CDR2: MNHEY and SVGAGI.

V gene TRBV23-1 combines with J gene TRBJ1-1; 8 positions match TRBD1. TRBV23-1 is labeled an ORF, and its function is uncertain. There are 15 residues in the CDR3. Losses at the gene ends were 2 bases for V and 1 base for J; bases not matched to a gene: 3. This chain's CDR3 is CASSQPGQGNTEAFF. The CDR3 coding sequence is TGCGCCAGCAGTCAACCCGGACAGGGGAACACTGAAGCTTTCTTT.

This clone was seen more than once but under ten times. This chain connects TRBV28 to TRBJ1-1; D is possibly TRBD1 (5 bases). The CDR3 extends over 13 amino acids. V was trimmed by 3 bases and J by 6 bases, leaving 11 bases between them. Germline V gives CDR1 MDHEN, CDR2 SYDVKM. The CDR3 here is CASSLGGRAEAFF. The CDR3 bases are TGTGCCAGCAGTTTGGGGGGACGGGCTGAAGCTTTCTTT.

The chain recombines TRBV19 with TRBJ2-4, with D tentatively TRBD1 (5 bases). Trimming pared 5 bases from V and 4 bases from J, leaving 15 bases between. The CDR3 length is 15 residues. From germline, CDR1 is LNHDA and CDR2 SQIVND (reference sequence). The CDR3 DNA sequence: TGTGCCAGTAGTCAGGGAAAAGGAAATAAAAACATTCAGTACTTC. Protein sequence: CASSQGKGNKNIQYF.

The V call is TRBV5-5, the J call TRBJ2-3; no firm D call. Looked up from germline, CDR1 is SGHKS and CDR2 is YYEKEE (reference sequence). This CDR3 has 17 amino acids. Trimming cost V 0 bases and J 0 bases, with 14 bases left between them. Written as DNA, the CDR3 is TGTGCCAGCAGCTTGGTTCAACCGAGGTTTAGCACAGATACGCAGTATTTT. Translated, it gives CASSLVQPRFSTDTQYF.

The chain is built from TRBV7-9 and TRBJ2-7; 11 positions match TRBD1. This CDR3 is built from 14 residues. The germline V gene encodes CDR1 SEHNR and CDR2 FQNEAQ (reference sequence). V trimming: 5 bases; J trimming: 7 bases; junction bases outside the gene matches: 7. CDR3 DNA sequence: TGTGCCAGCAGCCGCGAGGACAGGGGGCGAGAGCAGTACTTC. Translation: CASSREDRGREQYF. Full variable domain (remainder filled in from reference TRBV7-9 and TRBJ2-7): DTGVSQNPRHKITKRGQNVTFRCDPISEHNRLYWYRQTLGQGPEFLTYFQNEAQLEKSRLLSDRFSAERPKGSFSTLEIQRTEQGDSAMYLCASSREDRGREQYFGPGTRLTVT.

The chain is built from TRBV11-3 and TRBJ2-7; D is uncertain. V was clipped by 4 bases and J by 6 bases, with 13 bases between them. The CDR3 is made up of 13 amino acids. Germline V CDR1 and CDR2: SGHNT, YENEEA. The CDR3 loop is CASSSDSAAEQYF. CDR3 DNA: TGTGCCAGCAGCTCCGACTCGGCCGCCGAGCAGTACTTC.

The rearrangement uses TRBV19 and TRBJ2-2, with D maybe TRBD2 (6 bases). Trimming left V 7 bases short and J 2 bases short, with 11 bases between. The germline gives CDR1 LNHDA, CDR2 SQIVND (reference sequence). The CDR3 is 14 residues long. CDR3 region: CASIERVNTGELFF. CDR3 nucleotides: TGTGCCAGTATAGAGCGGGTTAACACCGGGGAGCTGTTTTTT.

The chain recombines TRBV28 with TRBJ2-1; 9 nucleotides match TRBD2. The V gene end was trimmed by 8 bases and the J gene end by 4 bases; junction bases not matched to a gene: 6. The CDR3 covers 14 residues. Germline CDR1 reads MDHEN; CDR2 reads SYDVKM. The CDR3, as DNA: TGTGCCAGCGTAACTAGCGGGCTTTACAATGAGCAGTTCTTC. This encodes CASVTSGLYNEQFF.

V is TRBV6-6 and J is TRBJ2-7; a weak D match, TRBD1 (6 bases). CDR3 length: 15 amino acids. CDR1 and CDR2 (germline): MNHNY, SVGAGI (reference sequence). Trimming took 6 bases from V and 6 from J, leaving 21 bases between them. CDR3 protein: CASRQTYRDKGEQYF. In nucleotides, the CDR3 is TGTGCCAGCAGGCAAACATACAGGGACAAAGGCGAGCAGTACTTC.

The chain employs TRBV11-2 and TRBJ2-1, with 9 bases matching TRBD2. The CDR3 sequence is 16 residues long. Germline values: CDR1 SGHAT, CDR2 FQNNGV. V trimming: 5 bases; J trimming: 4 bases; junction bases outside the gene matches: 9. CDR3 residues: CASSLGSLAGYNEQFF. For the CDR3, the DNA is TGTGCCAGCAGCCTAGGGTCACTAGCGGGTTACAATGAGCAGTTCTTC.